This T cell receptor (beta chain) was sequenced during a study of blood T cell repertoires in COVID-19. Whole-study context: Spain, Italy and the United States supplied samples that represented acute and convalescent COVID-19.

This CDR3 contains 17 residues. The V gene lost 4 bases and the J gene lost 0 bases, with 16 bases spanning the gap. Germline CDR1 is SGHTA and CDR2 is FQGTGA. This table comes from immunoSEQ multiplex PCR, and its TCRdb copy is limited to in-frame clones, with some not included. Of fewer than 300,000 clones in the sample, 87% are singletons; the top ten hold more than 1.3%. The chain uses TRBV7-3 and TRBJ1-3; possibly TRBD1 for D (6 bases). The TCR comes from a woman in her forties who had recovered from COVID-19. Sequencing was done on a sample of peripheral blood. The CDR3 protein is CASSSWTVPASGNTIYF. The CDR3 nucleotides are TGTGCCAGCAGCTCCTGGACAGTCCCAGCCTCTGGAAACACCATATATTTT.